These 15 T cell receptor beta chains came from one sample sequenced in a study of T-cell reconstitution after alpha-beta-depleted transplantation in children. Preparation of the TCRbeta library was carried out with unique molecular identifiers. TCRdb ran MiXCR on the PCR reads and lists one entry per CDR3 protein. The sample yields about 980,000 distinct CDR3 sequences, under 30% seen once. The sample was PBMCs, mostly from graft donor cells, taken 360 days after TCRalphabeta/CD19-depleted stem cell transplant. These receptors came from a boy younger than two who had a stem cell transplant for SCID, so the T cells may come from the graft donor.

This chain links TRBV12-3 or TRBV12-4 with TRBJ2-3; either TRBD1 or TRBD2 may fit D (5 bases each). The CDR3 has 13 residues. V was clipped by 6 bases and J by 4 bases, with 11 bases between them. As DNA, the CDR3 is TGTGCCAGCAGCCGGGGCTCGCCAGATACGCAGTATTTT. This encodes CASSRGSPDTQYF.

The CDR3 coding sequence is TGCGCCAGCAGCCCCGGGGCAACGGGATTTTGGGAGACCCAGTACTTC. Its protein product is CASSPGATGFWETQYF. The chain carries TRBV4-1 and TRBJ2-5; D might be TRBD1 or TRBD2, each matching 5 bases. The germline V and J ends were trimmed by 4 bases and 5 bases, with 20 bases remaining between them. The CDR3 is 16 amino acids. From germline, CDR1 is MGHRA and CDR2 YSYEKL.

There are a few counts of this clonotype. The V and J genes are TRBV5-6 and TRBJ2-7, with D unresolved. CDR1 is SGHDT, CDR2 YYEEEE, per germline. The CDR3 covers 13 residues. V lost 7 bases and J lost 0, with 11 bases in between. CDR3 bases: TGTGCCAGCCGCGGACGTAACTCCTACGAGCAGTACTTC. Residues: CASRGRNSYEQYF.

This clonotype has a handful of counts. The V gene is TRBV18, the J gene TRBJ2-5; the D gene is possibly TRBD2 (6 bases). The CDR3 has 16 amino acids. Germline V gene lookup returns CDR1 KGHSH and CDR2 LQKENI. The V and J ends lost 3 bases and 4 bases respectively, with 18 bases between them. DNA of the CDR3: TGTGCCAGCTCACCGGGGGTACCGGGAGACGGAGAGACCCAGTACTTC. Protein product: CASSPGVPGDGETQYF. The variable domain in full, with the rest retrieved from reference TRBV18 and TRBJ2-5, is NAGVMQNPRHLVRRRGQEARLRCSPMKGHSHVYWYRQLPEEGLKFMVYLQKENIIDESGMPKERFSAEFPKEGPSILRIQQVVRGDSAAYFCASSPGVPGDGETQYFGPGTRLLVL.

CDR3 coding DNA: TGCGCCAGCAGCTCCTATAAGACAGGGGGCCGGTCAGATACGCAGTATTTT. Residues: CASSSYKTGGRSDTQYF. The rearrangement uses TRBV5-1 and TRBJ2-3; 10 bases are shared with TRBD1. Germline V gives CDR1 SGHRS, CDR2 YFSETQ. The junction had 11 bases not matched to a gene; V was cut back by 3 bases and J by 4 bases. The CDR3 extends over 17 amino acids. Complete variable domain (other parts from reference TRBV5-1 and TRBJ2-3): KAGVTQTPRYLIKTRGQQVTLSCSPISGHRSVSWYQQTPGQGLQFLFEYFSETQRNKGNFPGRFSGRQFSNSRSEMNVSTLELGDSALYLCASSSYKTGGRSDTQYFGPGTRLTVL.

There are a few counts of this clonotype. The chain recombines TRBV21-1 with TRBJ2-1; no check of the table's D call, TRBD1, against the DNA was made. TRBV21-1 counts as a pseudogene. The CDR3 contains 14 residues. The CDR3 reads CASSPSGPRNEQFF. The DNA for the CDR3 is TGTGCCAGCAGCCCATCGGGACCGAGAAATGAGCAGTTCTTC.

The V call is TRBV7-9, the J call TRBJ2-3; D might be TRBD1 (5 bases). This CDR3 is 15 amino acids long. V lost 5 bases to trimming and J lost 4 bases, with 16 bases between them. The germline V gene has CDR1 SEHNR and CDR2 FQNEAQ (reference sequence). CDR3 sequence reads: CASSQIRGGSDTQYF. CDR3 in DNA: TGTGCCAGCAGCCAAATAAGGGGTGGGTCAGATACGCAGTATTTT.

This clonotype was picked up many times. The chain couples TRBV4-1 to TRBJ2-7; 8 bases align to TRBD1. CDR1 is MGHRA, CDR2 YSYEKL, per germline. The CDR3 length is 15 residues. Germline trimming cut 0 bases from V and 6 bases from J; bases unmatched to any gene: 7. The CDR3 here is CASSQDRQGASEQYF. In DNA, the CDR3 is TGCGCCAGCAGCCAAGATCGGCAGGGGGCAAGCGAGCAGTACTTC.

The gene calls are TRBV18 and TRBJ1-2; D gene unclear. The CDR3 has 14 amino acids. CDR1 and CDR2 from the germline V gene are KGHSH and LQKENI. V was pared by 2 bases and J by 4 bases, with 11 bases between. The CDR3 DNA reads TGTGCCAGCTCACCATGGGGAGTGGCCTATGGCTACACCTTC. Protein sequence: CASSPWGVAYGYTF.

This clonotype has more than one count but fewer than ten. The DNA for the CDR3 is TGTGCCAGCAGCTACACGCCGGGACAGGGGGCCGAAGATTGGTTCTTC. Its protein product is CASSYTPGQGAEDWFF. The rearrangement links TRBV7-9 to TRBJ2-1, with 12 bases aligning to TRBD1. The CDR3 covers 16 residues. With 4 bases clipped from V and 15 bases from J, the junction kept 16 bases outside the gene matches. The germline CDR1 and CDR2 sequences are SEHNR and FQNEAQ (reference sequence).

This clonotype showed up just a few times. V usage is TRBV11-1 and J usage is TRBJ2-2; D gene ambiguous. Trimming took off 5 bases at V and 1 base at J, with 20 bases between the two ends. The CDR3 spans 18 residues. Germline V gene sequence: CDR1 SGHAT, CDR2 FQDESV (reference sequence). CDR3 nucleotides: TGTGCCAGCAGCGCCTTTCGGACCCTCAAAGAGAACACCGGGGAGCTGTTTTTT. This encodes CASSAFRTLKENTGELFF.

V usage is TRBV12-3 or TRBV12-4 and J usage is TRBJ1-5; D unclear. This CDR3 contains 17 residues. V was cut by 5 bases and J by 0 bases, with 17 bases left in between. The DNA for the CDR3 is TGTGCCAGCAGTCCTAACCGACCGGGATATAGCAATCAGCCCCAGCATTTT. Residues: CASSPNRPGYSNQPQHF.

The chain joins TRBV3-1 to TRBJ2-3; D call uncertain. Germline assignment: CDR1 LGHDT and CDR2 YNNKEL (reference sequence). The CDR3 length is 15 residues. Trimming removed 1 base from V and 0 bases from J, with 8 bases in between. CDR3 sequence reads: CASSQGTPSTDTQYF. In DNA form, the CDR3 reads TGTGCCAGCAGCCAAGGGACCCCAAGCACAGATACGCAGTATTTT.

In this sample, this clonotype turned up a few times. The V gene is TRBV29-1, the J gene TRBJ2-5; D gene unclear. V shed 1 base and J shed 2 bases, with 11 bases lying between them. The length of the CDR3 is 14 residues. Germline values: CDR1 SQVTM, CDR2 ANQGSEA. The CDR3 coding sequence is TGCAGCGTTGAAGCTGAACGGGTTCAAGAGACCCAGTACTTC. Translation gives CSVEAERVQETQYF.

This clonotype was counted a single time. In DNA, the CDR3 is TGTGCCACCAGCCCCCTTTATAGCAATCAGCCCCAGCATTTT. Encoded protein: CATSPLYSNQPQHF. The gene calls are TRBV15 and TRBJ1-5; D ambiguous. Germline V gene data show CDR1 as LNHNV and CDR2 as YYDKDF (reference sequence). V was pared by 5 bases and J by 0 bases, with 8 bases between. The CDR3 contains 14 residues.